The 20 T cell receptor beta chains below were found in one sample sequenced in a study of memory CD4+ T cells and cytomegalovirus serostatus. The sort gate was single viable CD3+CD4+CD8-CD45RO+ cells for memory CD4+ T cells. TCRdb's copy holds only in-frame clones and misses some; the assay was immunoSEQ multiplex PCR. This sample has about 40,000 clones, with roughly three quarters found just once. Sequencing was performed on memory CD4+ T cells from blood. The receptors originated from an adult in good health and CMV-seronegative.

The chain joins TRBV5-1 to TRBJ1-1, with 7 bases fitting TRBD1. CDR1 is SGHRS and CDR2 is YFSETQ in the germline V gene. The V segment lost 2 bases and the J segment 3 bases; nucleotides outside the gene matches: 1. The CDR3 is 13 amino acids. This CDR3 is CASSLTGDTEAFF. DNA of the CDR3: TGCGCCAGCAGCTTAACAGGGGACACTGAAGCTTTCTTT.

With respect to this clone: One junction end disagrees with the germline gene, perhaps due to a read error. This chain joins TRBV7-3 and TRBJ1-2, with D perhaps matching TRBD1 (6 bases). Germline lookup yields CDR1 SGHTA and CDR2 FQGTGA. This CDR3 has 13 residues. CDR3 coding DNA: TGTGCCAGCAGCGCCGACAGGAACTCTGGCTACACCTTC. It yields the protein CASSADRNSGYTF.

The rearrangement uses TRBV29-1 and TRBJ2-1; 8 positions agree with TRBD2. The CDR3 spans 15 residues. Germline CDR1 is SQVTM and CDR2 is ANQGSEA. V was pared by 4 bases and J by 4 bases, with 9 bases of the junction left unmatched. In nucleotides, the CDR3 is TGCAGCGTTGGATTCGGGAGGGGGGGATACAATGAGCAGTTCTTC. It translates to CSVGFGRGGYNEQFF.

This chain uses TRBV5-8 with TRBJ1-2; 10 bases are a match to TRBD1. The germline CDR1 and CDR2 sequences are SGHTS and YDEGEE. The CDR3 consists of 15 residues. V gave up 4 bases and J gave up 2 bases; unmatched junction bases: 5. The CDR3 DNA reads TGTGCCAGCAGCCGTCGGGGACAGGGGAACTATGGCTACACCTTC. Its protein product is CASSRRGQGNYGYTF. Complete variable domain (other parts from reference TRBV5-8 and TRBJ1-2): EAGVTQSPTHLIKTRGQQATLRCSPISGHTSVYWYQQALGLGLQFLLWYDEGEERNRGNFPPRFSGRQFPNYSSELNVNALELEDSALYLCASSRRGQGNYGYTFGSGTRLTVV.

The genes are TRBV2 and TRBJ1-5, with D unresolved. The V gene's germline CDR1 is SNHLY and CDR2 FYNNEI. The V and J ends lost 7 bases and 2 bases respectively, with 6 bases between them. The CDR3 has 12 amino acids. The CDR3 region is CASNRGNQPQHF. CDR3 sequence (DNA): TGTGCCAGCAATCGTGGCAATCAGCCCCAGCATTTT.

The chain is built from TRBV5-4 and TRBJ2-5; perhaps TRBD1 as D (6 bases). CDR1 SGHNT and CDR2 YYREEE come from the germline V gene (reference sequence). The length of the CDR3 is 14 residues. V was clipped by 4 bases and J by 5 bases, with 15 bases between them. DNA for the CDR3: TGTGCCAGCAGCCCTAGGGGGAGTCAGGAGACCCAGTACTTC. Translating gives CASSPRGSQETQYF.

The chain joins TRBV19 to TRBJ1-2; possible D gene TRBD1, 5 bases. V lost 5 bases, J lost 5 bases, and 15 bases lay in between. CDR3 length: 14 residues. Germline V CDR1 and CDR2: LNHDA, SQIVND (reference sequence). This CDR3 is CASSSYYGGYGYTF. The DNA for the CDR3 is TGTGCCAGTAGTTCCTATTATGGGGGGTATGGCTACACCTTC.

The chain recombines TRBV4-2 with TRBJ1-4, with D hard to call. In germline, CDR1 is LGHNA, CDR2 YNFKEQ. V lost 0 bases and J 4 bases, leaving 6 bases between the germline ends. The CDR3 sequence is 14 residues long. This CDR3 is CASSQEAGNEKLFF. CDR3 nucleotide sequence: TGTGCCAGCAGCCAAGAGGCTGGTAATGAAAAACTGTTTTTT.

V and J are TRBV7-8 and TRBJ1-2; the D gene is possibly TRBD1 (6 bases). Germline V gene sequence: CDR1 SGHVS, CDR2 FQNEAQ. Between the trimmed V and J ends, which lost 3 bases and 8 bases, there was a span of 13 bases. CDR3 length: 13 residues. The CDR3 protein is CASSFNPGAGYTF. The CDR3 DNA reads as TGTGCCAGCAGCTTTAATCCGGGGGCAGGCTACACCTTC.

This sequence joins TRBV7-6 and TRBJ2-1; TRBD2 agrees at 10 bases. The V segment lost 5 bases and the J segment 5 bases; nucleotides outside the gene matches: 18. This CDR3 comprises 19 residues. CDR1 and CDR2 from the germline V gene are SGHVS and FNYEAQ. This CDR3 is CASSPQMGALAGEDNEQFF. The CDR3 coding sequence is TGTGCCAGCAGCCCGCAAATGGGGGCTCTAGCGGGGGAGGACAATGAGCAGTTCTTC.

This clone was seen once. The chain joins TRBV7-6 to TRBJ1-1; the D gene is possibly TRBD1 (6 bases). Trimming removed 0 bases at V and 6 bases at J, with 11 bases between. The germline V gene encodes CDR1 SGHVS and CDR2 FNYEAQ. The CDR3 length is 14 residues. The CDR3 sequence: CASSLALTGSEAFF. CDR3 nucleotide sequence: TGTGCCAGCAGCTTAGCGCTAACAGGGTCTGAAGCTTTCTTT. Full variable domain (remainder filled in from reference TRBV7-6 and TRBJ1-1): GAGVSQSPRYKVTKRGQDVALRCDPISGHVSLYWYRQALGQGPEFLTYFNYEAQQDKSGLPNDRFSAERPEGSISTLTIQRTEQRDSAMYRCASSLALTGSEAFFGQGTRLTVV.

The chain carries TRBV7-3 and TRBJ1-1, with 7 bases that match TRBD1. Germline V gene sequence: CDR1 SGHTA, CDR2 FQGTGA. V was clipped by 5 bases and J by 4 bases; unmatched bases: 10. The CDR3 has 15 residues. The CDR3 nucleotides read TGTGCCAGCAGCCTGCAGGGGGGGAGAAGCACTGAAGCTTTCTTT. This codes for CASSLQGGRSTEAFF. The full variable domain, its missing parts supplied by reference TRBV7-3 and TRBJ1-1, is GAGVSQTPSNKVTEKGKYVELRCDPISGHTALYWYRQSLGQGPEFLIYFQGTGAADDSGLPNDRFFAVRPEGSVSTLKIQRTERGDSAVYLCASSLQGGRSTEAFFGQGTRLTVV.

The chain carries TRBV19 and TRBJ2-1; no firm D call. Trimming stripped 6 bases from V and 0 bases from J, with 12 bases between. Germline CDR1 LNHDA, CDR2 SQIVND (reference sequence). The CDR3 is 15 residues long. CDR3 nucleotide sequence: TGTGCCAGTAGCCCGACCGTAAGCTCCTACAATGAGCAGTTCTTC. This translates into CASSPTVSSYNEQFF.

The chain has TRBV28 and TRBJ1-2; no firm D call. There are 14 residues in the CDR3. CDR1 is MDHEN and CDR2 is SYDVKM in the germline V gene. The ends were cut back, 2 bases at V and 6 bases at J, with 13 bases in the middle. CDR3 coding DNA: TGTGCCAGCAGTTTAGGGCAGGATTTCCATGGCTACACCTTC. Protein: CASSLGQDFHGYTF.

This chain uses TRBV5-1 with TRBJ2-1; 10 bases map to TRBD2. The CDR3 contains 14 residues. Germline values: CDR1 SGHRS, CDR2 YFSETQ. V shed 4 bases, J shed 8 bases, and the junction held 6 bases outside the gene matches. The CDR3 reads CASSRAGGPDEQFF. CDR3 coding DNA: TGCGCCAGCAGCCGAGCGGGGGGGCCCGATGAGCAGTTCTTC.

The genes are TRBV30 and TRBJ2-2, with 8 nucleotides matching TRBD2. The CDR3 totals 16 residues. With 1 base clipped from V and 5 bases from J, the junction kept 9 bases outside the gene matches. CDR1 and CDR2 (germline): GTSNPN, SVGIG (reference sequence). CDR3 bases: TGTGCCTGGAGTGCCCGCGGGGGGCGGCGTACCGGGGAGCTGTTTTTT. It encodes CAWSARGGRRTGELFF.

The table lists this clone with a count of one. CDR3 DNA: TGTGCCAGTAGTATCCACGACAGCGGGGAGCTGTTTTTT. Translating it yields CASSIHDSGELFF. The chain carries TRBV19 and TRBJ2-2; perhaps TRBD1 as D (5 bases). The CDR3 is made up of 13 amino acids. The V end was cut by 3 bases, the J end by 7 bases, with 9 bases between. Germline CDR1 and CDR2: LNHDA and SQIVND (reference sequence).

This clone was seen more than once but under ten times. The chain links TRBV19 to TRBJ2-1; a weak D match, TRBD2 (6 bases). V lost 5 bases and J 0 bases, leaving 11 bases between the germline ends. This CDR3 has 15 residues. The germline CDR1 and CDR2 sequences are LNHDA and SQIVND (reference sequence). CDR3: CASSRTSYSYNEQFF. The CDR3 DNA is TGTGCCAGTAGTCGTACTAGCTACTCCTACAATGAGCAGTTCTTC.

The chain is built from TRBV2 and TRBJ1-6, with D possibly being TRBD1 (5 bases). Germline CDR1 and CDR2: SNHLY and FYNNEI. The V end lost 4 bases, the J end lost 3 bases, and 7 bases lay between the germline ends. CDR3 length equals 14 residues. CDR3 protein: CASSGGFYNSPLHF. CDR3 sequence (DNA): TGTGCCAGCAGTGGGGGCTTCTATAATTCACCCCTCCACTTT.

CDR3 sequence (DNA): TGTGCCAGCGATCGTTACAGGACTAGCGGAGATACGCAGTATTTT. It translates to CASDRYRTSGDTQYF. The chain uses TRBV5-6 and TRBJ2-3; 10 bases agree with TRBD2. The CDR3 runs 15 residues. With 7 bases clipped from V and 5 bases from J, the junction kept 10 bases outside the gene matches. The germline CDR1 and CDR2 sequences are SGHDT and YYEEEE.